What follows are 15 T cell receptor beta chains derived from one specimen sequenced in a study of cytomegalovirus exposure and HLA in healthy donors. The data were produced by immunoSEQ multiplex PCR, yet TCRdb's version contains in-frame clones alone and is incomplete. In the table there are around 300,000 clones, 80% to 90% of which are singletons. Sequenced: PBMCs. Receptor source: a woman between 18 and 30 years old in good health and CMV-seronegative.

The rearrangement joins TRBV10-3 to TRBJ1-2; 11 nucleotides align to TRBD1. Losses at the gene ends were 3 bases for V and 1 base for J; bases not matched to a gene: 4. CDR1 is ENHRY, CDR2 SYGVKD, per germline. The CDR3 totals 16 residues. The CDR3 reads CAISEPGTGGNYGYTF. In DNA form, the CDR3 reads TGTGCCATCAGTGAACCCGGGACAGGGGGTAACTATGGCTACACCTTC.

This clone occurred once. The V call is TRBV29-1, the J call TRBJ1-2; TRBD1 agrees at 8 bases. V lost 7 bases to trimming and J lost 0 bases; unmatched junction nucleotides: 4. Germline V gene sequence: CDR1 SQVTM, CDR2 ANQGSEA. The CDR3 covers 13 residues. In DNA form, the CDR3 reads TGCAGCGCCAGACAGGGGTCTAACTATGGCTACACCTTC. Translation: CSARQGSNYGYTF.

This clone was seen a single time. V usage is TRBV7-2 and J usage is TRBJ1-5, with D uncertain. The CDR3 sequence is 14 residues long. Germline V gives CDR1 SGHTA, CDR2 FQGNSA. V lost 5 bases and J 6 bases, leaving 14 bases between the germline ends. The CDR3 nucleotides read TGTGCCAGCAGCCCAACGAGACGGGGTCAGCCCCAGCATTTT. It specifies CASSPTRRGQPQHF.

The chain joins TRBV30 to TRBJ1-3; a possible D gene is TRBD1 (5 bases). Trimming took off 0 bases at V and 2 bases at J, with 14 bases between the two ends. The germline CDR1 and CDR2 sequences are GTSNPN and SVGIG (reference sequence). The CDR3 is 16 amino acids. Here the CDR3 DNA reads TGTGCCTGGAGTGTACGGGCAGGGCCCGCTGGAAACACCATATATTTT. The encoded protein is CAWSVRAGPAGNTIYF.

The chain combines TRBV28 with TRBJ2-2; 8 bases match TRBD1. V lost 4 bases to trimming and J lost 7 bases; unmatched junction nucleotides: 14. The V gene's germline CDR1 is MDHEN and CDR2 SYDVKM. The CDR3 sequence is 17 residues long. CDR3 in amino acids: CASSSGGWDRSFGELFF. The CDR3 coding sequence is TGTGCCAGCAGTTCTGGGGGGTGGGACAGGTCCTTCGGGGAGCTGTTTTTT.

The gene calls are TRBV19 and TRBJ1-2; D not resolved. Germline-derived CDR1 and CDR2 are LNHDA and SQIVND (reference sequence). Trimming took off 4 bases at V and 3 bases at J, with 12 bases between the two ends. There are 14 residues in the CDR3. CDR3 loop: CASSTPGEDYGYTF. DNA for the CDR3: TGTGCCAGTAGTACTCCCGGGGAAGACTATGGCTACACCTTC. The full variable domain, its missing parts supplied by reference TRBV19 and TRBJ1-2, is DGGITQSPKYLFRKEGQNVTLSCEQNLNHDAMYWYRQDPGQGLRLIYYSQIVNDFQKGDIAEGYSVSREKKESFPLTVTSAQKNPTAFYLCASSTPGEDYGYTFGSGTRLTVV.

J is TRBJ1-1 and V is TRBV4-1; possible D gene TRBD1, 6 bases. There are 14 residues in the CDR3. V lost 5 bases and J lost 10, with 20 bases in between. Germline assignment: CDR1 MGHRA and CDR2 YSYEKL. The CDR3 reads CASSNPQGSRGAFF. For the CDR3, the DNA is TGCGCCAGCAGCAATCCACAGGGATCCCGGGGAGCTTTCTTT.

V is TRBV5-1 and J is TRBJ2-1; TRBD2 agrees at 9 bases. This CDR3 spans 13 amino acids. Trimming took 5 bases from V and 4 from J; bases not matched to a gene: 1. Germline V gene sequence: CDR1 SGHRS, CDR2 YFSETQ. The CDR3 region is CASSSGGYNEQFF. The CDR3 bases are TGCGCCAGCAGTAGCGGGGGATACAATGAGCAGTTCTTC.

The CDR3 DNA reads TGTGCCACCAGCAGAGATGGGCGAAACCAAGAGACCCAGTACTTC. This codes for CATSRDGRNQETQYF. The V and J genes are TRBV15 and TRBJ2-5, with D hard to call. Germline-derived CDR1 and CDR2 are LNHNV and YYDKDF (reference sequence). CDR3 length: 15 amino acids. V lost 0 bases to trimming and J lost 0 bases, with 8 bases between them. The whole variable domain, filled in from reference TRBV15 and TRBJ2-5, reads DAMVIQNPRYQVTQFGKPVTLSCSQTLNHNVMYWYQQKSSQAPKLLFHYYDKDFNNEADTPDNFQSRRPNTSFCFLDIRSPGLGDTAMYLCATSRDGRNQETQYFGPGTRLLVL.

This rearrangement joins TRBV5-1 to TRBJ2-3; 9 bases align to TRBD1. V lost 4 bases to trimming and J lost 1 base; unmatched junction nucleotides: 7. The CDR3 runs to 16 residues. Germline loops: CDR1 SGHRS, CDR2 YFSETQ. CDR3 loop: CASSTQGALGTDTQYF. In nucleotides, the CDR3 is TGCGCCAGCAGCACACAGGGGGCTTTGGGCACAGATACGCAGTATTTT.

V is TRBV5-1 and J is TRBJ1-2, with 7 bases lining up with TRBD1. Germline CDR1 and CDR2: SGHRS and YFSETQ. The CDR3 runs to 13 residues. After removal of 1 base from V and 6 bases from J, the junction contained 3 bases not matched to a gene. The CDR3 protein is CASSLSQGDGYTF. In nucleotides, the CDR3 is TGCGCCAGCAGCTTGTCCCAGGGGGATGGCTACACCTTC.

This sequence joins TRBV30 and TRBJ1-1; no firm D call. This CDR3 spans 13 amino acids. Trimming took off 4 bases at V and 5 bases at J, with 14 bases between the two ends. CDR1 and CDR2 from the germline V gene are GTSNPN and SVGIG (reference sequence). CDR3 protein: CAWNSLSRTEAFF. CDR3 bases: TGTGCCTGGAACAGTCTTTCGAGAACTGAAGCTTTCTTT.

This clone was seen a single time. The chain recombines TRBV19 with TRBJ2-2; 9 bases agree with TRBD2. V shed 8 bases, J shed 5 bases, and the junction held 6 bases outside the gene matches. Germline V gives CDR1 LNHDA, CDR2 SQIVND (reference sequence). CDR3 size: 14 residues. DNA of the CDR3: TGTGCCAGTCAGAGAGCGGGGGGTACCGGGGAGCTGTTTTTT. It encodes CASQRAGGTGELFF.

This clone is labeled as medium-sized. V is TRBV4-1 and J is TRBJ2-7, with D possibly matching TRBD1 (6 bases). Per the germline V gene, CDR1 is MGHRA and CDR2 is YSYEKL. The V end lost 0 bases, the J end lost 3 bases, and 9 bases lay between the germline ends. CDR3 length: 14 residues. The CDR3 DNA is TGCGCCAGCAGCCAAGACAGGGGTCTCTACGAGCAGTACTTC. Amino acids: CASSQDRGLYEQYF.

As for this clone: Within the sample, other DNA sequences also encode this same CDR3. The gene calls are TRBV7-3 and TRBJ1-1; D remains unclear. Deletions cut 4 bases from V and 1 base from J, with 7 bases between. This CDR3 contains 13 residues. The germline V gene has CDR1 SGHTA and CDR2 FQGTGA. The CDR3 is CASSSQENTEAFF. DNA for the CDR3: TGTGCCAGCAGCTCTCAGGAGAACACTGAAGCTTTCTTT.